This note documents a single T cell receptor beta chain sequence. TCRdb reprocessed the RT-PCR reads via MiXCR and lists one record per CDR3 protein. This repertoire shows 200,000 to 250,000 distinct CDR3 sequences, less than 50% found once; its top ten account for about 9.9%. This sample was included in a study of patients and donors after allogeneic stem cell transplantation. The source of this sequence is a human donor who was either an allogeneic HSCT recipient or a stem cell or donor lymphocyte infusion donor (not recorded which). It is not recorded whose cells these are; they may come from a transplant donor. The sequenced sample was blood, either unsorted or a sorted T cell fraction (not recorded which).

For the CDR3, the DNA is TGTGCCAGCAGCCGGACTATGGTCCCAGATACGCAGTATTTT. Protein sequence: CASSRTMVPDTQYF. The chain uses TRBV5-5 and TRBJ2-3; a possible D gene is TRBD2 (6 bases). V lost 4 bases, J lost 4 bases, and 13 bases lay in between. The germline V gene has CDR1 SGHKS and CDR2 YYEKEE (reference sequence). The CDR3 spans 14 residues.